This T cell receptor beta chain was found in a study of technical replicates of blood from several donors. Profiled with immunoSEQ multiplex PCR; TCRdb holds only in-frame clones, not every one. The table lists 60,000 or so clones, more than 95% of them singletons, with 0.15% to 0.25% in the top ten. The CDR3 length is 17 residues. The V end lost 1 base, the J end lost 2 bases, and 15 bases lay between the germline ends. CDR1 is SGHAT, CDR2 FQNNGV, per germline. The chain recombines TRBV11-2 with TRBJ2-1, with D tentatively TRBD2 (6 bases). Material: T cells isolated from PBMCs. The source is a human donor in good health. CDR3 coding DNA: TGTGCCAGCAGCTTAGCAAGCGCGGGGCCCCCCTACAATGAGCAGTTCTTC. This codes for CASSLASAGPPYNEQFF.